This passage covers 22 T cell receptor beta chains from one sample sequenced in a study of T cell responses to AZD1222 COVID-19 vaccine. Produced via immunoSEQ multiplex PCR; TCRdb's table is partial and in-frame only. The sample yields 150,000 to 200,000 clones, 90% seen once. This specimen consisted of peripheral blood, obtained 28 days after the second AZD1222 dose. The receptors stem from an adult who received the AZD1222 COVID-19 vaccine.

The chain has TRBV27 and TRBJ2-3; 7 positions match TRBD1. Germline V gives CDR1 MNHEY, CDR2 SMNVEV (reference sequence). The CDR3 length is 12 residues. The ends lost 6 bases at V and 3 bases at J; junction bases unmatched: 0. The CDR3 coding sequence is TGTGCCAGCAGGGGACAGACAGATACGCAGTATTTT. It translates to CASRGQTDTQYF.

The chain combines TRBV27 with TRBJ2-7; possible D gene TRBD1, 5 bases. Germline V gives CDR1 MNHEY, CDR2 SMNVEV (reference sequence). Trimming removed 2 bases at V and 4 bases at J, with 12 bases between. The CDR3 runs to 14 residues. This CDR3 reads CASSLDSSGYEQYF. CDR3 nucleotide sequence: TGTGCCAGCAGTTTAGACAGCTCCGGTTACGAGCAGTACTTC.

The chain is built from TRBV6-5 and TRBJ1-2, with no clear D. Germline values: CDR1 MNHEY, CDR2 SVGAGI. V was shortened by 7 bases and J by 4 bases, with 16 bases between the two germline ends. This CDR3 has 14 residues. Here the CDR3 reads CASTRIGEGYGYTF. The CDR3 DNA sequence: TGTGCCAGCACAAGAATTGGGGAGGGCTATGGCTACACCTTC.

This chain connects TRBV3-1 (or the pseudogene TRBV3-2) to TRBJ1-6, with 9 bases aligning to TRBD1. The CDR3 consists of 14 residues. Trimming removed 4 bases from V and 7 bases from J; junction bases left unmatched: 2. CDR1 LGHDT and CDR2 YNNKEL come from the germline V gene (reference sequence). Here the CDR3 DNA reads TGTGCCAGCAGCCCGGGGACAGGGAATTCACCCCTCCACTTT. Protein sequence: CASSPGTGNSPLHF.

DNA of the CDR3: TGTGCCAGCAGTTTAGGTTTGGCAGCTAGCACAGATACGCAGTATTTT. It translates to CASSLGLAASTDTQYF. V gene TRBV28 combines with J gene TRBJ2-3; D gene ambiguous. The CDR3 has 16 residues. The V end was cut by 2 bases, the J end by 0 bases, with 12 bases between. Germline V gene data show CDR1 as MDHEN and CDR2 as SYDVKM. The full variable domain, in which reference TRBV28 and TRBJ2-3 provide the parts outside the CDR3, is DVKVTQSSRYLVKRTGEKVFLECVQDMDHENMFWYRQDPGLGLRLIYFSYDVKMKEKGDIPEGYSVSREKKERFSLILESASTNQTSMYLCASSLGLAASTDTQYFGPGTRLTVL.

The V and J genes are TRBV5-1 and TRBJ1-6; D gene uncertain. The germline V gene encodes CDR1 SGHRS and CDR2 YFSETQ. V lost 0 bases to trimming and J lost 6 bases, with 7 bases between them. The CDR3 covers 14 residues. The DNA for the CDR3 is TGCGCCAGCAGCTTGGGGGGAGGTAATTCACCCCTCCACTTT. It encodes CASSLGGGNSPLHF.

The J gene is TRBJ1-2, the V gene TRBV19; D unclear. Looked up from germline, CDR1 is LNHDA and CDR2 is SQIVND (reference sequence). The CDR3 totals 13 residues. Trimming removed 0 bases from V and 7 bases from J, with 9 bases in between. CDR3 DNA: TGTGCCAGTAGTATAGAAGGGATAACTGGCTACACCTTC. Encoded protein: CASSIEGITGYTF.

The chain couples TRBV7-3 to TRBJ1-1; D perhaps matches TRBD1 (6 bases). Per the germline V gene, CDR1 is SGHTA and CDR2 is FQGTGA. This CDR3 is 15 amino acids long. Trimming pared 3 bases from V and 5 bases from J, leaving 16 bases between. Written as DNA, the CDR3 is TGTGCCAGCAGCTTGTCTCAGGGGAGGGGTACTGAAGCTTTCTTT. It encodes CASSLSQGRGTEAFF.

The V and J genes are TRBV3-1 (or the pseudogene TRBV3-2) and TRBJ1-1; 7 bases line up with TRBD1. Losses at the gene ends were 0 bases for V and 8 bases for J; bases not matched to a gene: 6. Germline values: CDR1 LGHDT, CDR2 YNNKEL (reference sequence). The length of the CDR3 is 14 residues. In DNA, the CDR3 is TGTGCCAGCAGCCAAGATTTGGACAGGACCGAAGCTTTCTTT. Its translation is CASSQDLDRTEAFF.

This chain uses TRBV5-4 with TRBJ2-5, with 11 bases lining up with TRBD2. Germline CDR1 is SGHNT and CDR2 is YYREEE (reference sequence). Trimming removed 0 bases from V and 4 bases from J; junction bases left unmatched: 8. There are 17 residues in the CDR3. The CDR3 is CASSLAKGLAGGETQYF. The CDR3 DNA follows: TGTGCCAGCAGCTTGGCCAAAGGGCTAGCGGGAGGAGAGACCCAGTACTTC.

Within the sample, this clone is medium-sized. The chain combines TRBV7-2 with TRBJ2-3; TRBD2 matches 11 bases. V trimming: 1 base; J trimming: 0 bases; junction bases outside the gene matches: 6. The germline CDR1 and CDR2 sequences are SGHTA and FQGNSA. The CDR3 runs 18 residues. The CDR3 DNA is TGTGCCAGCAGCTTAGTTTCGACTAGCGGGGCAAGCACAGATACGCAGTATTTT. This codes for CASSLVSTSGASTDTQYF.

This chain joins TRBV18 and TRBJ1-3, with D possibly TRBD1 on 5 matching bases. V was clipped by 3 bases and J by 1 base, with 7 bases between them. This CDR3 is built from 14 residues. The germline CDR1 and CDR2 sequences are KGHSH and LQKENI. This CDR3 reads CASSPNRSGNTIYF. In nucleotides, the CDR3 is TGTGCCAGCTCACCCAACAGGTCTGGAAACACCATATATTTT.

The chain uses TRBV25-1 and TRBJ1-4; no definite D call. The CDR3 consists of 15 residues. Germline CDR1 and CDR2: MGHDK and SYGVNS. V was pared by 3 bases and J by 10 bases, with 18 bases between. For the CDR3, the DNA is TGTGCCAGCAGTGACCCTGGAGGCGGGCAAGGAAAACTGTTTTTT. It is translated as CASSDPGGGQGKLFF. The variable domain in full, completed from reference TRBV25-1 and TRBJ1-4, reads EADIYQTPRYLVIGTGKKITLECSQTMGHDKMYWYQQDPGMELHLIHYSYGVNSTEKGDLSSESTVSRIRTEHFPLTLESARPSHTSQYLCASSDPGGGQGKLFFGSGTQLSVL.

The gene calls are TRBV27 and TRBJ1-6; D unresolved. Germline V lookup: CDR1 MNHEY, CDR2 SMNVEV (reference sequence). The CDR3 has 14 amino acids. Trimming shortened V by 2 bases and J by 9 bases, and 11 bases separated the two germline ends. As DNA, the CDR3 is TGTGCCAGCAGTTTAGGGCCTGTCGGTTCACCCCTCCACTTT. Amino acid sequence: CASSLGPVGSPLHF.

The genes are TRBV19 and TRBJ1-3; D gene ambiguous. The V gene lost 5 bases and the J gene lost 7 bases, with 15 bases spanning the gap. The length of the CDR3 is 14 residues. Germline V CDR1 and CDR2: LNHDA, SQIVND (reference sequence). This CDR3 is CASSSAAAGNTIYF. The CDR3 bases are TGTGCCAGTAGTTCTGCAGCCGCGGGTAACACCATATATTTT.

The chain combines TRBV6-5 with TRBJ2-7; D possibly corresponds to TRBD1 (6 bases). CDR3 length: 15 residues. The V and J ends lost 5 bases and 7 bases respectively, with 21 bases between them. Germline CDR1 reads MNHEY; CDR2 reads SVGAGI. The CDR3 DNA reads TGTGCCAGCAGTCCACCCAAGACAGGCTCTCGGGAGCAGTACTTC. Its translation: CASSPPKTGSREQYF.

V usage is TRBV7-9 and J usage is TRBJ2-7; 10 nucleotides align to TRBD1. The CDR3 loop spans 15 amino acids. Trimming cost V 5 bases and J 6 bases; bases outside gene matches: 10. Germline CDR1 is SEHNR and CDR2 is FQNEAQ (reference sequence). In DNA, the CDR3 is TGTGCCAGCAGCCCAAGACAGGGGGCATGGGTCGAGCAGTACTTC. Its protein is CASSPRQGAWVEQYF.

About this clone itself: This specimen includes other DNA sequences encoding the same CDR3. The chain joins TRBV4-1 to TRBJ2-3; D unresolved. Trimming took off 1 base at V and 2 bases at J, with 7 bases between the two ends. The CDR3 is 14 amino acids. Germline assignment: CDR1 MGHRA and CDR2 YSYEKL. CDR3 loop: CASSQATSTDTQYF. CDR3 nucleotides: TGCGCCAGCAGCCAAGCCACTTCCACAGATACGCAGTATTTT.

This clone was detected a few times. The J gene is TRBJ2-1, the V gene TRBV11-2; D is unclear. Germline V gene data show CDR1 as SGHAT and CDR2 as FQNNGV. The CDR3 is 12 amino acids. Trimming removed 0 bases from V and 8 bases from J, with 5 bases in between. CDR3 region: CASSLDRDEQFF. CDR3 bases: TGTGCCAGCAGCTTAGATCGGGATGAGCAGTTCTTC. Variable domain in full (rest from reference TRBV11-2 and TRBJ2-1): EAGVAQSPRYKIIEKRQSVAFWCNPISGHATLYWYQQILGQGPKLLIQFQNNGVVDDSQLPKDRFSAERLKGVDSTLKIQPAKLEDSAVYLCASSLDRDEQFFGPGTRLTVL.

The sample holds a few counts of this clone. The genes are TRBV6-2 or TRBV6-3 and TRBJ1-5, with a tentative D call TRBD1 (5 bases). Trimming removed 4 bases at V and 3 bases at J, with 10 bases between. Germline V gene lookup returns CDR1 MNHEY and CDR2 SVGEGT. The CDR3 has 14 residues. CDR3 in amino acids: CASSLGRHNQPQHF. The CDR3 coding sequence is TGTGCCAGCAGTTTGGGACGGCACAATCAGCCCCAGCATTTT.

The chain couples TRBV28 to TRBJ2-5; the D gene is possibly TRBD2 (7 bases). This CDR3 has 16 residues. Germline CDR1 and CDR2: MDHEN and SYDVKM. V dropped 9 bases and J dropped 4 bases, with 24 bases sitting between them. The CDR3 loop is CASMSLGGAGGETQYF. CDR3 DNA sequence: TGTGCCAGTATGTCCCTAGGGGGGGCAGGTGGAGAGACCCAGTACTTC.

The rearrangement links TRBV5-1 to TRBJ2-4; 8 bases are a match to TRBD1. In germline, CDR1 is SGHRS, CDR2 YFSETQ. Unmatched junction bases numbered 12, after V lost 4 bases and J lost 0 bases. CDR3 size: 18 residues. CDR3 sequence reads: CASSPGTGDYLAKNIQYF. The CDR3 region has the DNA TGCGCCAGCAGCCCCGGGACAGGAGATTACCTAGCCAAAAACATTCAGTACTTC. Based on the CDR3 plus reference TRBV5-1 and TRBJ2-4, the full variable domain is KAGVTQTPRYLIKTRGQQVTLSCSPISGHRSVSWYQQTPGQGLQFLFEYFSETQRNKGNFPGRFSGRQFSNSRSEMNVSTLELGDSALYLCASSPGTGDYLAKNIQYFGAGTRLSVL.